The rows below give T cell receptor beta chains drawn from one sample of a study of tumor-infiltrating lymphocytes in primary liver carcinoma. TCRdb independently ran MiXCR on the multiplex PCR reads; one entry per CDR3 protein. The sample contains 190,000 or so distinct CDR3 sequences, less than 65% of which appear only once. The sequencing input was peripheral blood. All receptors derive from a woman aged 60-75 years with primary liver carcinoma and hepatitis B virus infection. Each CDR3 is given with its conserved first and last residue. The D gene is left open where the match is weak. A row's size may be missing; if present it is once, few, many or a size class.

clone_size	d_call	v_call	j_call	cdr3_nt	cdr3_aa
many	TRBD1	TRBV6-6	TRBJ2-7	TGTGCCAGCAGTTACCAGGGACAGTCCTACGAGCAGTACTTC	CASSYQGQSYEQYF
-	-	TRBV10-3	TRBJ1-2	TGTGCCATCAGTGAGCCCCCAAACTTGAATGGCTACGCCTTC	CAISEPPNLNGYAF
-	-	TRBV18	TRBJ1-1	TGTGCCAGCTCTCCCGCTCGCGACTTTGAAGCTTTCTTT	CASSPARDFEAFF
-	TRBD1	TRBV2	TRBJ2-1	TGTGCCAGCAGTGAACAGGGGGCAAGCTACAATGAGCAGTTCTTC	CASSEQGASYNEQFF
few	-	TRBV7-9	TRBJ1-2	TGTGCCAGCAGCCCACAGGGTGACCATGGCTACACCTTC	CASSPQGDHGYTF
-	-	TRBV6-6	TRBJ1-1	TGTGTCAGCAGTTACGTGGATACTGAAGCTTTCTTT	CVSSYVDTEAFF
-	TRBD2	TRBV11-2	TRBJ2-7	TGTGCCAGCAGCTCTCCGGGACTAGCGGCCTACGAGCAGTACTTC	CASSSPGLAAYEQYF
-	-	TRBV11-2	TRBJ2-1	TGTGCCAGCAGCTTAGCCGCGACAGGCCAGCGTTACCTACTATACGACAATGAGCAGTTCTTC	CASSLAATGQRYLLYDNEQFF
-	-	TRBV11-3	TRBJ2-3	TGTGCCAGCAGCTTAGATCTACATACAACAGATACGCGGTATTTT	CASSLDLHTTDTRYF
many	-	TRBV11-2	TRBJ2-1	TGTGCCAGCAGCCCAGGAGGGGGTCGAGAGCAGTTCTTC	CASSPGGGREQFF
-	-	TRBV6-1	TRBJ2-7	TGTGCCAGCAGTGAAGCGTTTGGGTTCAGACACGAGCAGTACTTC	CASSEAFGFRHEQYF
many	-	TRBV29-1	TRBJ2-1	TGCAGCGTTGATCCCGGGAGTAGGACCTACAATGAGCAGTTCTTC	CSVDPGSRTYNEQFF
-	-	TRBV7-3	TRBJ2-5	TGTGCCAGCAGCTTAACGCCGAAAGAGACCCAGTACTTC	CASSLTPKETQYF
few	-	TRBV4-1	TRBJ2-3	TGCGCCAGCAACCAAGTAACCCCCGATACGCAGTATTTT	CASNQVTPDTQYF
-	-	TRBV29-1	TRBJ1-2	TGCAGCGTTGGAGATTCCCGGGACCGGCTTGGCTACACCTTC	CSVGDSRDRLGYTF
once	TRBD1	TRBV10-1	TRBJ2-1	TGCGCCGACAGGGTCGGGCGGAACTTTTACAATGAGCAGTTCTTC	CADRVGRNFYNEQFF
few	TRBD1	TRBV30	TRBJ1-2	TGTGCCTGGAGGACCAAAGGGACAGGGGGCTTGGGCTACACCTTC	CAWRTKGTGGLGYTF
few	TRBD2	TRBV6-6	TRBJ2-3	TGTGCCAGCATGACTAGCGGGAGCTCAGATACGCAGTATTTT	CASMTSGSSDTQYF
-	TRBD1	TRBV6-6	TRBJ1-2	TGTGCCAGCAGTAAAACTACCGGGACAGGGACTACTAACTATGGCTACATCTTC	CASSKTTGTGTTNYGYIF
-	-	TRBV7-8	TRBJ1-5	TGTGCCAGCAGCTTAGCGCCCGGGACCACCGGCGGTCAGCCCCAGCATTTT	CASSLAPGTTGGQPQHF
-	-	TRBV11-2	TRBJ2-4	TGTGTCAGCAGCTTAGCAGGAAACATGCAGTACTTC	CVSSLAGNMQYF
once	TRBD1	TRBV5-4	TRBJ2-7	TGTGCCAGCAGTTCTGGGACAGGCGCGAGAGGCGAGCAGTACTTC	CASSSGTGARGEQYF
-	TRBD2	TRBV11-2	TRBJ2-7	TGCGCCAACAGCGGACCGGGTCTAGCGGGACTCCCTCCCTACGAGCAGTACTTC	CANSGPGLAGLPPYEQYF
-	-	TRBV11-3	TRBJ2-7	TGCGCCAGCAACTTAAGGACGCGCAGAGACTACGAGCAGTACTTC	CASNLRTRRDYEQYF
-	-	TRBV28	TRBJ2-7	TGTGCCAGCAGTTTGCAGGGAAGGGAGCAGCACTTC	CASSLQGREQHF
few	-	TRBV12-3/TRBV12-4	TRBJ1-5	TGTGCCAGCAGTTTACAACCGGATCAGCCCCAGCATTTT	CASSLQPDQPQHF
-	-	TRBV5-1	TRBJ2-3	TGCGCCAGCAGCTTGGAAGCGGTCTGGGGGGCAGATACGCAGTATTTT	CASSLEAVWGADTQYF
few	TRBD2	TRBV7-9	TRBJ2-3	TGTGCCAGCAGCTGGACTAGCGGGAGGCGCACAGATACGCAGTATTTT	CASSWTSGRRTDTQYF
-	TRBD1	TRBV11-2	TRBJ2-3	TGTGTCAGCGGCCAACCAGGGGGCCTTGGAGGTACGCAGTATTTT	CVSGQPGGLGGTQYF
-	-	TRBV5-6	TRBJ1-1	TGTGCCAGTCAACCCAGAAGGACGAACACTGAAGCTTTCTTT	CASQPRRTNTEAFF
-	TRBD2	TRBV5-4	TRBJ2-2	TGTGCCAGCAGCTTTACGGGACTAGCGGAGACTACCGGGGAGCTGTTTTTT	CASSFTGLAETTGELFF
-	TRBD1	TRBV4-1	TRBJ2-3	TGCGCCAACAGCCGGCTCCCGGGGACAGGCACAGATACGCAGTATTTT	CANSRLPGTGTDTQYF
-	TRBD2	TRBV11-2	TRBJ2-5	TGTGCCAGCAAGGTGCGGGAGGCACAAGAGACCCAATACTTC	CASKVREAQETQYF
-	TRBD1	TRBV12-3/TRBV12-4	TRBJ1-1	TGTGCCAGCAGCCATGACAGGGGGACTGAAGCTTTCTTT	CASSHDRGTEAFF
many	TRBD2	TRBV4-1	TRBJ2-1	TGCGCCAGCAGCCACCGCGCGGGAGGGCGTAATGAGCAGTTCTTC	CASSHRAGGRNEQFF
few	TRBD1	TRBV4-1	TRBJ1-4	TGCGCCAGCAGCCAACATACTTGGACAGGGGGCGCGACTAATGAAAAACTGTTTTTT	CASSQHTWTGGATNEKLFF
-	-	TRBV7-8	TRBJ2-5	TGTGCCAGCAGCTTATATCCGGGCAATAGCGGCCTAAGGCGGACCCAGTACTTC	CASSLYPGNSGLRRTQYF
few	TRBD2	TRBV5-1	TRBJ2-1	TGCGCCAGCAGCCCCGGACTAGCCTACGACAATGAGCAGTTCTTC	CASSPGLAYDNEQFF
few	-	TRBV5-1	TRBJ2-1	TGCGCCAGCAGCTTGACTAGTGGGAGTCCGGGGTACAATGAGCAGTTCTTC	CASSLTSGSPGYNEQFF
-	TRBD2	TRBV12-3/TRBV12-4	TRBJ2-3	TGCGCCAACAGCAGACTAGCTGTTGGAGATACGCAGTATTTT	CANSRLAVGDTQYF
-	-	TRBV13	TRBJ2-2	TGTGCCAGCAGCTTATATCGCACCGGGGAGCTGTTTTTT	CASSLYRTGELFF
few	TRBD1	TRBV29-1	TRBJ1-2	TGCAGCGTTGAAGCGGTGCCGGGACAGGGAAACTATGGCTACGCCTTC	CSVEAVPGQGNYGYAF
-	-	TRBV12-3/TRBV12-4	TRBJ2-7	TGTGCCAACGGTGTATCCTACGAGCAGTACTTC	CANGVSYEQYF
once	-	TRBV11-1	TRBJ2-1	TGTGCCAGCAGTCGAGGGGGTGTGAATGAGCAGTTCTTC	CASSRGGVNEQFF
many	TRBD1	TRBV11-1	TRBJ1-2	TGTGCCAGCAGCGACAGGGTTGGGTATGGCTACACCTTC	CASSDRVGYGYTF
-	-	TRBV11-2	TRBJ2-1	TGTGCCAGCAGCTTAGATCCGGGGCTAGCACAGTTCTTC	CASSLDPGLAQFF
-	TRBD2	TRBV29-1	TRBJ2-1	TGCAGCGTTGAGTGGACTAGGTATAATGAGGAGTTCTTC	CSVEWTRYNEEFF
once	TRBD1	TRBV29-1	TRBJ2-2	TGCAGCGCTAGAACAGGGGTCGGGGAGCTGTTTTTT	CSARTGVGELFF
many	-	TRBV12-3/TRBV12-4	TRBJ2-3	TGTGCCAGCAGTTTAGGCGGGATCGCCCCAGATACGCAGTATTTT	CASSLGGIAPDTQYF
few	-	TRBV24-1	TRBJ2-1	TGTGCCACCAGTGACCGCCAGACAGGAATCGACAATGAGCAGTTCTTC	CATSDRQTGIDNEQFF
-	TRBD2	TRBV28	TRBJ2-7	TGTGCCAGCACTCCCGGGGGACTAGCGGGAGGATCGGCCTACGAGCAGTACTTC	CASTPGGLAGGSAYEQYF
-	-	TRBV11-2	TRBJ1-1	TGTGCCAGCAGCTCTAGAACAGCCTCTGAAGCTTTCTTT	CASSSRTASEAFF
many	TRBD1	TRBV11-1	TRBJ1-1	TGTGCCAGCAGCTCCGGACAGGGGGCGAGGAAGACTGAAGCTTTCTTT	CASSSGQGARKTEAFF
once	TRBD2	TRBV5-1	TRBJ2-1	TGCGCCAGCAGCTTGGTGGCGGGAGGCAAAGCCTACAATGAGCAGTTCTTC	CASSLVAGGKAYNEQFF
few	-	TRBV30	TRBJ1-5	TGTGCCTGGAGTGTGGTGGAGGCTCAGCCCCAGCACTTT	CAWSVVEAQPQHF
-	TRBD1	TRBV7-9	TRBJ2-1	TGTGCCAGCAGCGTGGGACAGGGTGGCGATGAGCAGTTCTTC	CASSVGQGGDEQFF
many	TRBD1	TRBV12-3/TRBV12-4	TRBJ1-2	TGTGCCAGCACTATCTGGGGAGACAGGGGGGATGGCTACACCTTC	CASTIWGDRGDGYTF
-	TRBD1	TRBV28	TRBJ2-3	TGTGCCAGCAGTTTCACGGACAGGGCCAAAGATCAGCCCCAGTATTTT	CASSFTDRAKDQPQYF
-	TRBD1	TRBV19	TRBJ2-1	TGTGCCAGTAGTAGCCGGACAGGGAACAATGAGCAGTTCTTC	CASSSRTGNNEQFF
-	-	TRBV11-2	TRBJ2-3	TGTACCAGCGGATTGCAGGGGCTCCTACGCACAGATACGCAGTATTTT	CTSGLQGLLRTDTQYF